A single sample is the source of the 16 T cell receptor beta chains below, sequenced in a study of blood T cell repertoires in COVID-19. Assay used: immunoSEQ multiplex PCR; TCRdb lists only in-frame clones, some missing. In the table there are around 500,000 clones, 70% to 90% of which are singletons. The sample comprised PBMCs or T cells enriched from blood (not recorded which). These TCRs come from a woman aged 55 to 70 who had recovered from COVID-19.

The V gene is TRBV6-6, the J gene TRBJ1-6, with D perhaps TRBD1 (6 bases). The CDR3 is 17 residues long. Trimming left V 6 bases short and J 3 bases short, with 18 bases between. Per the germline V gene, CDR1 is MNHNY and CDR2 is SVGAGI (reference sequence). The CDR3 region has the DNA TGTGCCAGCAGCCGAAAAACGGACAGCTACTATAATTCACCCCTCCACTTT. This encodes CASSRKTDSYYNSPLHF.

The rearrangement links TRBV20-1 to TRBJ2-2; possibly TRBD2 for D (5 bases). Between the trimmed V and J ends, which lost 6 bases and 0 bases, there was a span of 8 bases. The length of the CDR3 is 13 residues. Germline CDR1 and CDR2: DFQATT and SNEGSKA (reference sequence). CDR3: CSASSANTGELFF. In DNA, the CDR3 is TGCAGTGCGAGTAGCGCGAACACCGGGGAGCTGTTTTTT.

The chain joins TRBV6-5 to TRBJ1-2, with 9 nucleotides matching TRBD1. CDR1 and CDR2 (germline): MNHEY, SVGAGI. The CDR3 is 13 residues long. Trimming cost V 4 bases and J 8 bases; bases outside gene matches: 5. CDR3 DNA sequence: TGTGCCAGCAGTTCGGGGACAGGGAACGGCTACACCTTC. Translation: CASSSGTGNGYTF.

The chain employs TRBV2 and TRBJ1-1; 9 bases are shared with TRBD1. There are 14 residues in the CDR3. Germline V gives CDR1 SNHLY, CDR2 FYNNEI. V lost 5 bases to trimming and J lost 3 bases; unmatched junction nucleotides: 4. This CDR3 is CASSTGTGYTEAFF. CDR3 bases: TGTGCCAGCAGTACCGGGACAGGGTACACTGAAGCTTTCTTT.

The chain couples TRBV3-1 (or the pseudogene TRBV3-2) to TRBJ1-1; D remains ambiguous. The CDR3 totals 11 residues. Germline assignment: CDR1 LGHDT and CDR2 YNNKEL (reference sequence). V was clipped by 7 bases and J by 7 bases, with 10 bases between them. The CDR3 DNA is TGTGCCAGCACAAGGCGGGGTGAAGCTTTCTTT. Its translation is CASTRRGEAFF.

The chain recombines TRBV6-5 with TRBJ2-3, with 7 nucleotides matching TRBD1. Germline CDR1 MNHEY, CDR2 SVGAGI. J gave up 1 base and V 6 bases, and 4 bases lay outside the gene matches. The CDR3 is 14 residues long. CDR3: CASSTGTGTDTQYF. CDR3 sequence (DNA): TGTGCCAGCAGCACCGGGACAGGCACAGATACGCAGTATTTT.

Here the CDR3 DNA reads TGTGCCAGTAGCGGGAGGGGGGGCAGCTATGGCTACACCTTC. It yields the protein CASSGRGGSYGYTF. The V and J genes are TRBV19 and TRBJ1-2; D perhaps matches TRBD1 (6 bases). Between the trimmed V and J ends, which lost 6 bases and 4 bases, there was a span of 15 bases. Looked up from germline, CDR1 is LNHDA and CDR2 is SQIVND (reference sequence). This CDR3 comprises 14 residues.

This chain connects TRBV5-1 to TRBJ2-1; 7 nucleotides agree with TRBD2. The trim removed 4 bases at V and 5 bases at J, leaving 9 bases unmatched. The germline V gene encodes CDR1 SGHRS and CDR2 YFSETQ. The CDR3 contains 15 residues. This CDR3 reads CASSRTSRLDNEQFF. The CDR3 DNA follows: TGCGCCAGCAGCCGGACTAGTCGGTTGGACAATGAGCAGTTCTTC. The complete variable domain, with remaining parts taken from reference TRBV5-1 and TRBJ2-1, reads KAGVTQTPRYLIKTRGQQVTLSCSPISGHRSVSWYQQTPGQGLQFLFEYFSETQRNKGNFPGRFSGRQFSNSRSEMNVSTLELGDSALYLCASSRTSRLDNEQFFGPGTRLTVL.

The chain couples TRBV18 to TRBJ2-2, with D maybe TRBD2 (6 bases). V was cut by 5 bases and J by 6 bases, with 19 bases left in between. The CDR3 extends over 16 amino acids. Germline V gene data show CDR1 as KGHSH and CDR2 as LQKENI. Here the CDR3 reads CASSDQLFSGAGELFF. CDR3 in DNA: TGTGCCAGCTCAGACCAGCTCTTCTCGGGGGCCGGGGAGCTGTTTTTT.

The gene calls are TRBV24-1 and TRBJ1-5, with 9 bases lining up with TRBD1. The V and J ends lost 4 bases and 5 bases, in that order; junction bases with no gene match: 8. CDR3 length: 16 residues. Germline-derived CDR1 and CDR2 are KGHDR and SFDVKD. The CDR3 region is CATSEGGDRGYQPQHF. CDR3 nucleotide sequence: TGTGCCACCAGTGAGGGAGGTGACAGGGGGTATCAGCCCCAGCATTTT.

The gene calls are TRBV15 and TRBJ2-3, with 11 bases that match TRBD2. J was trimmed by 2 bases and V by 4 bases; bases with no gene match: 5. Germline V gives CDR1 LNHNV, CDR2 YYDKDF (reference sequence). The CDR3 totals 16 residues. This CDR3 is CATSKGLADYTDTQYF. CDR3 nucleotides: TGTGCCACCAGCAAGGGACTAGCGGACTACACAGATACGCAGTATTTT.

V gene TRBV5-4 combines with J gene TRBJ1-3; tentatively, D is TRBD1 (6 bases). Per germline, CDR1 SGHNT and CDR2 YYREEE (reference sequence). The CDR3 has 14 residues. The ends were cut back, 3 bases at V and 4 bases at J, with 11 bases in the middle. The CDR3: CASSSFDRGNTIYF. CDR3 DNA: TGTGCCAGCAGCTCATTCGACAGGGGAAACACCATATATTTT.

The rearrangement uses TRBV4-2 and TRBJ2-1; 9 bases align to TRBD2. The CDR3 is 17 amino acids. Unmatched junction bases numbered 15, after V lost 4 bases and J lost 8 bases. Germline V gene lookup returns CDR1 LGHNA and CDR2 YNFKEQ. The CDR3 DNA reads TGTGCCAGCAGCCGGACCGGTCAAGGCGGGGGGGCCTATGAGCAGTTCTTC. This gives the protein CASSRTGQGGGAYEQFF.

The chain joins TRBV19 to TRBJ1-1; no clear D gene. Germline loops: CDR1 LNHDA, CDR2 SQIVND (reference sequence). The CDR3 sequence is 14 residues long. The V end lost 3 bases, the J end lost 0 bases, and 8 bases lay between the germline ends. The CDR3 DNA is TGTGCCAGTAGTATCCTTACAGTGAACACTGAAGCTTTCTTT. Residues: CASSILTVNTEAFF.

V and J are TRBV25-1 and TRBJ1-1; D remains unclear. Trimming took off 5 bases at V and 1 base at J, with 8 bases between the two ends. This CDR3 spans 13 amino acids. Germline V CDR1 and CDR2: MGHDK, SYGVNS. The CDR3 sequence is CASSPHKNTEAFF. As DNA, the CDR3 is TGTGCCAGCAGTCCCCACAAGAACACTGAAGCTTTCTTT.

The CDR3 here is CASSFDGMNTEAFF. Here the CDR3 DNA reads TGTGCCAGCAGCTTTGACGGGATGAACACTGAAGCTTTCTTT. This chain connects TRBV7-9 to TRBJ1-1, with D unclear. The CDR3 spans 14 residues. V lost 3 bases and J 0 bases, leaving 8 bases between the germline ends. Germline V lookup: CDR1 SEHNR, CDR2 FQNEAQ (reference sequence).